Listed below are T cell receptor beta chains from one sample, sequenced in a study of CD8+CD57+ T cells in acquired aplastic anemia. TCRdb processed the reads anew with MiXCR; each CDR3 protein has one entry. Found here are about 220,000 distinct CDR3 sequences, about a third of them singletons; the top ten hold 0.95% to 1.3%. The specimen was sorted CD4+, CD8+, or CD8+CD57+ T cells (not recorded which) from PBMCs. These receptor sequences come from a human donor in good health, serving as a control. Both conserved end residues are part of each CDR3. D genes are given only for firm matches. Some rows have no size entry. The others give once, few or many, or a class for an expanded clone.

j_call	v_call	d_call	clone_size	cdr3_nt	cdr3_aa
TRBJ2-7	TRBV24-1	NA	many	TGTGCCACCAGTGATTCGCGCTACGAGCAGTACTTC	CATSDSRYEQYF
TRBJ2-7	TRBV6-1	TRBD2	many	TGTGCCAGCATGATGGGCGGGAGTAGGTCCTACGAGCAGTACTTC	CASMMGGSRSYEQYF
TRBJ2-7	TRBV20-1	NA	many	TGCAGTGCTAGAGATGGCACAGCATCTATCTACGAGCAGTACTTC	CSARDGTASIYEQYF
TRBJ1-5	TRBV12-3/TRBV12-4	TRBD1	NA	TGTGCCAGCAGTTTGCAGGGGGCAGATCAGCCCCAGCATTTT	CASSLQGADQPQHF
TRBJ1-2	TRBV10-3	NA	many	TGTGCCATCGGGTCTTCTCGGGCCGATGGCTACACCTTC	CAIGSSRADGYTF
TRBJ2-2	TRBV5-8	NA	NA	TGTGCCAGCAGCTCCGGACAGCACACCGGGGAGCCGTTTTTT	CASSSGQHTGEPFF
TRBJ2-1	TRBV4-2	TRBD2	NA	TGTGCCAGCAGCCAACCGGGACTAGCGGGATTCACTCCCTACAATGAGCAGTTCTTC	CASSQPGLAGFTPYNEQFF
TRBJ2-3	TRBV2	NA	many	TGTGCCAGCACCGGTCGTAGCACAGATACGCAGTATTTT	CASTGRSTDTQYF
TRBJ2-5	TRBV20-1	NA	many	TGCAGTGCTATTGGTTTGGAGACCCAGTACTTC	CSAIGLETQYF
TRBJ2-3	TRBV4-1	TRBD2	few	TGCGCCAGCAGCCAAGGATCACTAGCGGGGGGTAATACAGATACGCAGTATTTT	CASSQGSLAGGNTDTQYF
TRBJ2-7	TRBV10-3	TRBD1	NA	TGTGCCATCAGTGAGGTGACAGGGGGCATCTACGAGCAGTACTTC	CAISEVTGGIYEQYF
TRBJ1-6	TRBV14	NA	once	TGTGCCAGCAGCCAACTACCCACAGGGCACAATTCACCCCTCCACTTT	CASSQLPTGHNSPLHF
TRBJ1-5	TRBV7-8	NA	many	TGTGCCAGCAGCTTAGAAGACCAGCCCCAGCATTTT	CASSLEDQPQHF
TRBJ2-2	TRBV28	TRBD1	NA	TGTGCCAGCAGTCCCTCGACAGGGGTTGCCGGGGAGCTGTTTTTT	CASSPSTGVAGELFF
TRBJ1-2	TRBV19	NA	many	TGTGCCAGTAGTAGGCAGGGAAGTTATGGCTACACCTTC	CASSRQGSYGYTF
TRBJ1-1	TRBV5-1	TRBD1	NA	TGCGCCAGCAGCCCGGACAGGGTCGGTTCGAACACTGAAGCTTTCTTT	CASSPDRVGSNTEAFF
TRBJ1-6	TRBV19	TRBD1	many	TGTGCCAGTAGTATCCAAAGGGGGCCTAATAATTCACCCCTCCACTTT	CASSIQRGPNNSPLHF
TRBJ2-1	TRBV10-3	NA	NA	TGTGCCAGCGCCGGGACTTGCCGGGAGCAGTTCTTC	CASAGTCREQFF
TRBJ1-2	TRBV10-3	NA	NA	TGTGCCAGCAGTCGGGAGCGGAAAAACTATGGCTACACCTTC	CASSRERKNYGYTF
TRBJ1-5	TRBV10-2	TRBD1	NA	TGCGCCAGCAGTGAGTCGAATAGGGACAGGCGCAATCAGCCCCAGCATTTT	CASSESNRDRRNQPQHF
TRBJ2-7	TRBV12-3/TRBV12-4	TRBD1	many	TGTGCCAGCAGTTCCCGGGACAGGGGAGGCTACGAGCAGTACTTC	CASSSRDRGGYEQYF
TRBJ1-2	TRBV2	NA	many	TGTGCCATAAGATTGGATGGCTACACCTTC	CAIRLDGYTF
TRBJ1-1	TRBV6-2/TRBV6-3	NA	many	TGTGCCAGCCCACGGGGCCAGTGGCAGGAGAACACTGAAGCTTTCTTT	CASPRGQWQENTEAFF
TRBJ1-5	TRBV6-5	TRBD1	NA	TGTGCCAGCAGTTACTCCCGGACAGGGCGCAATCAGCCCCAGCATTTT	CASSYSRTGRNQPQHF
TRBJ2-2	TRBV29-1	NA	NA	TGCAGCGTTGAAGATCGGGACGGGGAGCTGTTTTTT	CSVEDRDGELFF
TRBJ2-3	TRBV3-1	TRBD2	NA	TGTGCCAGCAGCGAGTGGGAGGGTACGCAGTATTTT	CASSEWEGTQYF
TRBJ1-2	TRBV6-5	NA	many	TGTGCCAGCAGTTCCCACAGCTATGGCTACACCTTC	CASSSHSYGYTF
TRBJ2-5	TRBV19	NA	many	TGTGCCAGTAGTACCCCGGGAAGATATCAAGAGACCCAGTACTTC	CASSTPGRYQETQYF
TRBJ2-7	TRBV7-6	TRBD2	many	TGTGCCAGCAGCCCTTGGCGGGAGAGGTCCTACGAGCAGTACTTC	CASSPWRERSYEQYF
TRBJ2-3	TRBV7-6	NA	once	TGTGCCAGCAGCTCGAACCCTGGGGATACGCAGTATTTT	CASSSNPGDTQYF
TRBJ2-7	TRBV12-3/TRBV12-4	NA	many	TGTGCCAGCAGTCCCGGTAACCCTGGTACCTACGAGCAGTACTTC	CASSPGNPGTYEQYF
TRBJ2-5	TRBV14	NA	NA	TGTGCCAGCAGCCGGCCGGGAAGGCAAGAGACCCAGTACTTC	CASSRPGRQETQYF
TRBJ1-2	TRBV7-2	TRBD1	many	TGTGCCAGCAGCCAGCGGACAGGGACAAACTATGGCTACACCTTC	CASSQRTGTNYGYTF
TRBJ1-1	TRBV2	TRBD1	many	TGTGCCAGCTGGTATCAAGACAGGGGGAGGACTGAAGCTTTCTTT	CASWYQDRGRTEAFF
TRBJ2-2	TRBV4-1	TRBD2	few	TGCGCCAGCAGCCGGGGGGTAGCGGGGCTTACCGGGGAGCTGTTTTTT	CASSRGVAGLTGELFF
TRBJ1-2	TRBV29-1	TRBD1	NA	TGCAGCGTACAGGGGGCCTATGGCTACACCTTC	CSVQGAYGYTF
TRBJ2-1	TRBV4-2	TRBD2	NA	TGTGCCAGCAGCAAGCGGGAGGGCCACAACAATGAGCAGTTCTTC	CASSKREGHNNEQFF
TRBJ2-3	TRBV5-1	TRBD2	few	TGCGCCAGCAGCCCGGCCGGGACTAGCGGCACAGATACGCAGTATTTT	CASSPAGTSGTDTQYF
TRBJ1-3	TRBV25-1	TRBD1	few	TGTGCCAGCAGTGAACCCGGGACAGGCTCTTCTGAAGGAAACACCATATATTTT	CASSEPGTGSSEGNTIYF
TRBJ2-1	TRBV15	TRBD2	many	TGTGCCACCAGCAGAGCCATGGGGACTAGCGGGAGGGCAGACAATGAGCAGTTCTTC	CATSRAMGTSGRADNEQFF
TRBJ1-2	TRBV20-1	NA	many	TGCAGTGCTACCGGGTATGGCTACACCTTC	CSATGYGYTF
TRBJ1-5	TRBV2	TRBD1	many	TGTGCCAGCAGTGAATCTAGCGGGACAGGGGGGTATCAGCCCCAGCATTTT	CASSESSGTGGYQPQHF
TRBJ1-1	TRBV6-6	TRBD1	many	TGTGCCAGCAGTTACAGGGGACAGGCTACTGAAGCTTTCTTT	CASSYRGQATEAFF
TRBJ1-2	TRBV10-3	NA	NA	TGTGCCATCAGTCGAGACGGGAACTATGGCTACACCTTC	CAISRDGNYGYTF
TRBJ1-1	TRBV29-1	NA	many	TGCAGCGTTAATACAGGCGCCACTGAAGCTTTCTTT	CSVNTGATEAFF
TRBJ2-1	TRBV5-1	NA	NA	TGCGCCAGCAGCCCGGGGGTAGGGTGGTACTACAATGAGCAGTTCTTC	CASSPGVGWYYNEQFF
TRBJ1-3	TRBV10-1	TRBD1	few	TGCGCCAGCAGGTATTTCCTAAAGAAGACAGGGCATCCAGGAAACACCATATATTTT	CASRYFLKKTGHPGNTIYF
TRBJ2-3	TRBV25-1	TRBD2	NA	TGTGCCAGCAGTTTATCCCCGGGGGGAGGTTCGACAGATACGCAGTATTTT	CASSLSPGGGSTDTQYF
TRBJ1-2	TRBV27	NA	few	TGTGCCAGCAGTGAAGGAAGGGGTCGTTATGGCTACACCTTC	CASSEGRGRYGYTF